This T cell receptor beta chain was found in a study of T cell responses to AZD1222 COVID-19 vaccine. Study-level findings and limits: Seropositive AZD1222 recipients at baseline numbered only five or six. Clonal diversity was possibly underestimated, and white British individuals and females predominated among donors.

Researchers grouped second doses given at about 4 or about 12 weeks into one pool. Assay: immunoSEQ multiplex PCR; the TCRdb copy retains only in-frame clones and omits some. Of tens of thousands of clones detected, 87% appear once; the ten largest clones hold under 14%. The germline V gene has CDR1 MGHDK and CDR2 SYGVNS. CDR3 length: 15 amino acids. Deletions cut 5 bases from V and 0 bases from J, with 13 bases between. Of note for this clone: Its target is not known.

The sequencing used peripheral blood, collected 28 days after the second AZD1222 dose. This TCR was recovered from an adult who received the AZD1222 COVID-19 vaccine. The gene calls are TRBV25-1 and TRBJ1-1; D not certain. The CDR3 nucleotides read TGTGCCAGCAGTTCTGCGCAAGCCTTGAACACTGAAGCTTTCTTT. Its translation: CASSSAQALNTEAFF.